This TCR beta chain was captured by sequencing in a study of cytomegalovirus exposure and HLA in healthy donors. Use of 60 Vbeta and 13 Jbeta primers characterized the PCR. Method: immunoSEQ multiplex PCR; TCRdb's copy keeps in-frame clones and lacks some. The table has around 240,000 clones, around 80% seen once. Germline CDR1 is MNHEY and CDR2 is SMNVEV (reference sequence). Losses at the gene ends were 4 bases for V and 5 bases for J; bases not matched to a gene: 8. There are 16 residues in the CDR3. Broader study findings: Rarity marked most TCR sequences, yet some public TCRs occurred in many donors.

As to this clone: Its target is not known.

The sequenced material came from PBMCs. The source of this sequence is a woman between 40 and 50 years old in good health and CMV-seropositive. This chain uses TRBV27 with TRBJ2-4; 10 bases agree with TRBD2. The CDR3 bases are TGTGCCAGCAGTTCCCCAAGGACTAGCGGAGAAAACATTCAGTACTTC. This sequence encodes CASSSPRTSGENIQYF.